This T cell receptor (beta chain) was obtained from a study of OX40 agonist ivuxolimab in advanced cancers. Generated by immunoSEQ multiplex PCR, the TCRdb table keeps only in-frame clones and is missing some. The sample records about 59,000 clones, approximately 89% being singletons. The CDR3 consists of 14 residues. Germline values: CDR1 SNHLY, CDR2 FYNNEI. Trimming shortened V by 4 bases and J by 2 bases, and 10 bases separated the two germline ends. The specimen was CD4+ or CD8+ T cells sorted from blood, collected in a trial of the OX40 agonist ivuxolimab. The gene calls are TRBV2 and TRBJ2-3; D possibly corresponds to TRBD2 (6 bases). The source of this sequence is an adult with an advanced solid tumor such as melanoma, head and neck, liver or kidney cancer. DNA for the CDR3: TGTGCCAGCAGTGTCCCGGGACTCACAGATACGCAGTATTTT. Protein sequence: CASSVPGLTDTQYF.